Ten or more counts support the clone carrying this T cell receptor beta chain. This record belongs to a study of early T cells in non-severe SARS-CoV-2 infection. TCRdb called the 5' RACE reads again in MiXCR, with one record for every CDR3 protein. The table has about 40,000 distinct CDR3 sequences, roughly 4.7% seen once. The V gene lost 6 bases and the J gene lost 3 bases, with 18 bases spanning the gap. The CDR3 is 15 amino acids. Germline V gene data show CDR1 as SNHLY and CDR2 as FYNNEI. The chain joins TRBV2 to TRBJ2-7; D may be TRBD2 (6 bases). The sequence was collected from an adult who was a healthcare worker with PCR-confirmed SARS-CoV-2 infection or an uninfected control (not recorded which). The sequenced sample consisted of whole blood. CDR3 amino acids: CASRRKWGEYYEQYF. DNA of the CDR3: TGTGCCAGCAGGAGGAAATGGGGGGAATACTACGAGCAGTACTTC.